This T cell receptor beta chain was observed in a study of cytomegalovirus exposure and HLA in healthy donors. Primers included in the PCR were 60 Vbeta and 13 Jbeta primers. Using immunoSEQ multiplex PCR, the repertoire was profiled, and TCRdb retains in-frame clones only, with some absent. Of about 55,000 clones listed, 70% to 75% are singletons. Study observations and caveats: In vitro, a few CMV-associated chains proved specific for CMV antigens. Based on reports, TCR beta sequences accurately predicted HLA-A and HLA-B alleles for most subjects.

As regards this clone: Its antigen is unknown.

With 3 bases removed from V and 7 bases from J, the gap between germline ends came to 13 bases. The germline CDR1 and CDR2 sequences are SEHNR and FQNEAQ (reference sequence). This CDR3 region has 15 residues. The sequencing input was PBMCs. The source is a man aged 35-49 years in good health and CMV-seropositive. The chain uses TRBV7-9 and TRBJ1-6; no reliable D call. The CDR3 loop reads CASSFRGLGNSPLHF. The CDR3 region has the DNA TGTGCCAGCAGCTTCCGGGGTCTGGGGAATTCACCCCTCCACTTT.